A selection of T cell receptor beta chains follows, all from one sample in a study of T-cell reconstitution after alpha-beta-depleted transplantation in children. TCRdb reprocessed the PCR reads via MiXCR and lists one record per CDR3 protein. The sample has about 400,000 distinct CDR3 sequences; roughly 22% are singletons. This specimen consisted of PBMCs from the stem cell graft donor, obtained from the stem cell graft. The origin of the receptors is a human donor who donated a stem cell graft to a child with acute myeloid leukemia. Both conserved end residues are part of each CDR3. D genes are given only for firm matches. Only part of the rows carry a size: once, few, many, or a class if the clone is expanded.

abundance: few; d_gene: TRBD2; j_gene: TRBJ2-1; v_gene: TRBV6-1; CDR3nt: TGTGCCAGCAGGCTGGGACTAGCGGGAACCAATGAGCAGTTCTTC; CDR3aa: CASRLGLAGTNEQFF
abundance: NA; d_gene: TRBD1; j_gene: TRBJ2-3; v_gene: TRBV12-3/TRBV12-4; CDR3nt: TGTGCCAGCAGTTTAAGGGGACAGGGACGGACAGATACGCAGTATTTT; CDR3aa: CASSLRGQGRTDTQYF
abundance: few; d_gene: NA; j_gene: TRBJ2-7; v_gene: TRBV6-2/TRBV6-3; CDR3nt: TGTGCCAGCAGTTACGGCGGGACCTTCGAGGGCGAGCAGTACTTC; CDR3aa: CASSYGGTFEGEQYF
abundance: few; d_gene: NA; j_gene: TRBJ2-7; v_gene: TRBV5-6; CDR3nt: TGTGCCAGCAGCTTTGGGACTTTCTACGAGCAGTACTTC; CDR3aa: CASSFGTFYEQYF
abundance: few; d_gene: NA; j_gene: TRBJ2-7; v_gene: TRBV29-1; CDR3nt: TGCAGCGTTGTCGAGCGGCTAGAAGCCTCCTACGAGCAGTACTTC; CDR3aa: CSVVERLEASYEQYF
abundance: few; d_gene: NA; j_gene: TRBJ1-3; v_gene: TRBV29-1; CDR3nt: TGCAGCGTTGCCGCGACCGCTGGAAACACCATATATTTT; CDR3aa: CSVAATAGNTIYF
abundance: many; d_gene: TRBD1; j_gene: TRBJ2-7; v_gene: TRBV27; CDR3nt: TGTGCCAGCATACCGGGACAGGGTAAGAACGAGCAGTACTTC; CDR3aa: CASIPGQGKNEQYF
abundance: few; d_gene: NA; j_gene: TRBJ2-3; v_gene: TRBV11-3; CDR3nt: TGTGCCAGCAGCCATCAAAGCACAGATACGCAGTATTTT; CDR3aa: CASSHQSTDTQYF
abundance: many; d_gene: TRBD2; j_gene: TRBJ2-1; v_gene: TRBV20-1; CDR3nt: TGCAGTGCTAGTGTGACTAGCGGGCCCTCCTACAATGAGCAGTTCTTC; CDR3aa: CSASVTSGPSYNEQFF
abundance: NA; d_gene: NA; j_gene: TRBJ2-7; v_gene: TRBV28; CDR3nt: TGTGCCAGCACGGCCGAGGGTCCCTACGAGCAGTACTTC; CDR3aa: CASTAEGPYEQYF
abundance: few; d_gene: NA; j_gene: TRBJ2-3; v_gene: TRBV20-1; CDR3nt: TGCAGTGCTAGAGTTCTTGATACGCAGTATTTT; CDR3aa: CSARVLDTQYF
abundance: few; d_gene: NA; j_gene: TRBJ2-7; v_gene: TRBV28; CDR3nt: TGTGCCAGCAGTTCCTACAGGGACGAGCAGTACTTC; CDR3aa: CASSSYRDEQYF
abundance: many; d_gene: NA; j_gene: TRBJ1-1; v_gene: TRBV12-3/TRBV12-4; CDR3nt: TGTGCCAGCAATCGGGAGGGGCGCATGGCTTTCTTT; CDR3aa: CASNREGRMAFF
abundance: many; d_gene: TRBD1; j_gene: TRBJ2-5; v_gene: TRBV20-1; CDR3nt: TGCAGTGCTAAGACAGGGTTGGGGAAAGAGACCCAGTACTTC; CDR3aa: CSAKTGLGKETQYF
abundance: few; d_gene: TRBD1; j_gene: TRBJ2-2; v_gene: TRBV10-3; CDR3nt: TGTGCCATCAGCGCCTCCGGGACAGGGGACAACACCGGGGAGCTGTTTTTT; CDR3aa: CAISASGTGDNTGELFF
abundance: many; d_gene: TRBD2; j_gene: TRBJ2-7; v_gene: TRBV27; CDR3nt: TGTGCCAGCAGTTTATCGGGACTAGCGGGGGAGCAGTACTTC; CDR3aa: CASSLSGLAGEQYF
abundance: few; d_gene: TRBD2; j_gene: TRBJ2-7; v_gene: TRBV15; CDR3nt: TGTGCCACCAGCAGGAGGCGGGAGGGTGACGAGCAGTACTTC; CDR3aa: CATSRRREGDEQYF
abundance: NA; d_gene: TRBD2; j_gene: TRBJ2-3; v_gene: TRBV30; CDR3nt: TGTGCCTGGAGTGTACTAGCGGGAGTGACAGATACGCAGTATTTT; CDR3aa: CAWSVLAGVTDTQYF
abundance: few; d_gene: TRBD1; j_gene: TRBJ1-5; v_gene: TRBV28; CDR3nt: TGTGCCAGCAGTTCGGGGACAGCCTCCAATCAGCCCCAGCATTTT; CDR3aa: CASSSGTASNQPQHF
abundance: NA; d_gene: TRBD2; j_gene: TRBJ2-3; v_gene: TRBV4-1; CDR3nt: TGCGCCAGCAGCCAAGATCTCCTTAGCGGGAGGTATCGCACAGATACGCAGTATTTT; CDR3aa: CASSQDLLSGRYRTDTQYF
abundance: NA; d_gene: NA; j_gene: TRBJ2-7; v_gene: TRBV12-3/TRBV12-4; CDR3nt: TGTGCCAGCAGTTTCCGGCATAAAGGGGAGCAGTACTTC; CDR3aa: CASSFRHKGEQYF
abundance: few; d_gene: NA; j_gene: TRBJ1-3; v_gene: TRBV12-3/TRBV12-4; CDR3nt: TGTGCCAGCTTAACAGTTGGCACTGGAAACACCATATATTTT; CDR3aa: CASLTVGTGNTIYF
abundance: NA; d_gene: NA; j_gene: TRBJ2-6; v_gene: TRBV12-5; CDR3nt: TGTGCTAGTGGTTTGGTAGTGTCGGGATCCGGGGCCAACGTCCTGACTTTC; CDR3aa: CASGLVVSGSGANVLTF
abundance: NA; d_gene: TRBD2; j_gene: TRBJ2-7; v_gene: TRBV12-3/TRBV12-4; CDR3nt: TGTGCCAGCAGTTCCCTTCTAGGGCTAGCGGGAGCTGACGAGCAGTACTTC; CDR3aa: CASSSLLGLAGADEQYF
abundance: few; d_gene: TRBD1; j_gene: TRBJ2-3; v_gene: TRBV20-1; CDR3nt: TGCAGTGCTAGGGGACAGGGCTTGAATACGCAGTATTTT; CDR3aa: CSARGQGLNTQYF
abundance: few; d_gene: NA; j_gene: TRBJ1-1; v_gene: TRBV4-3; CDR3nt: TGCGCCAGCAGCCAAGAACAGGGAACCGGGCGTGAAGCTTTCTTT; CDR3aa: CASSQEQGTGREAFF